This entry lists 21 T cell receptor beta chains sequenced from one sample in a study of shared clonotypes between healthy human individuals. The repertoire was sequenced with immunoSEQ multiplex PCR; TCRdb's copy has only in-frame clones and lacks some. The table records 400,000 or so clones, about 96% of them present only once. The sample was memory CD8+ T cells sorted from blood. Subset denoted: CD45RO+ cells pooled with CCR7-negative TemRA cells. Every receptor here comes from a man under 40 in good health.

The chain links TRBV2 to TRBJ2-1; D possibly corresponds to TRBD2 (7 bases). Trimming removed 6 bases at V and 12 bases at J, with 12 bases between. The CDR3 consists of 11 residues. Per germline, CDR1 SNHLY and CDR2 FYNNEI. The CDR3 bases are TGTGCCAGCAGGGGGGCGGGGGTGCAGTTCTTC. Its protein product is CASRGAGVQFF. The full variable domain, with the rest looked up from reference TRBV2 and TRBJ2-1, is EPEVTQTPSHQVTQMGQEVILRCVPISNHLYFYWYRQILGQKVEFLVSFYNNEISEKSEIFDDQFSVERPDGSNFTLKIRSTKLEDSAMYFCASRGAGVQFFGPGTRLTVL.

Details on this clone: The junction does not match germline at one end; this may be a read error. This chain joins TRBV7-7 and TRBJ2-2; no firm D call. The CDR3 length is 14 residues. CDR1 is SSHAT and CDR2 is FNYEAQ in the germline V gene (reference sequence). As DNA, the CDR3 is TGTGCTAGCAGCTTTTCGGGTTCCACCGGGGAGCTGTTTTTT. It specifies CASSFSGSTGELFF.

The chain combines TRBV7-3 with TRBJ2-2; D is uncertain. The CDR3 is 14 residues long. Per germline, CDR1 SGHTA and CDR2 FQGTGA. Trimming pared 1 base from V and 6 bases from J, leaving 9 bases between. This chain's CDR3 is CASSLSPVAGELFF. In nucleotides, the CDR3 is TGTGCCAGCAGCTTAAGCCCAGTCGCCGGGGAGCTGTTTTTT.

This sequence joins TRBV6-1 and TRBJ1-5; 7 bases fit TRBD1. The V and J ends lost 5 bases and 5 bases, in that order; junction bases with no gene match: 9. CDR1 and CDR2 from the germline V gene are MNHNS and SASEGT. The CDR3 is 15 amino acids. The CDR3 here is CASSLDRVEDQPQHF. DNA for the CDR3: TGTGCCAGCAGTCTAGACAGGGTAGAGGATCAGCCCCAGCATTTT.

V and J are TRBV7-8 and TRBJ2-7; 8 positions match TRBD2. The CDR3 consists of 15 residues. Per the germline V gene, CDR1 is SGHVS and CDR2 is FQNEAQ. The V and J ends lost 1 base and 7 bases, in that order; junction bases with no gene match: 9. CDR3 bases: TGTGCCAGCAGCTTAGATGACGGGAGGGCCATGGAGCAGTACTTC. Amino acid sequence: CASSLDDGRAMEQYF.

The V call is TRBV11-1, the J call TRBJ1-2, with 8 nucleotides matching TRBD1. Germline V CDR1 and CDR2: SGHAT, FQDESV (reference sequence). V lost 5 bases, J lost 4 bases, and 3 bases stayed unmatched. The CDR3 consists of 13 residues. The CDR3 region is CASSEGQAYGYTF. The DNA of the CDR3 is TGTGCCAGCAGCGAGGGACAGGCCTATGGCTACACCTTC.

The chain is built from TRBV30 and TRBJ2-5, with 10 nucleotides matching TRBD1. CDR3 length: 13 residues. Germline CDR1 reads GTSNPN; CDR2 reads SVGIG (reference sequence). Trimming removed 7 bases from V and 6 bases from J; junction bases left unmatched: 8. The CDR3 region has the DNA TGTGCCTCCCCGACAGGGGGCTTGAAGACCCAGTACTTC. Its translation is CASPTGGLKTQYF.

This chain uses TRBV7-9 with TRBJ2-7; D might be TRBD1 (5 bases). Germline loops: CDR1 SEHNR, CDR2 FQNEAQ (reference sequence). The CDR3 has 14 residues. The V end was cut by 1 base, the J end by 6 bases, with 13 bases between. CDR3 residues: CASSLGPGPIEQYF. The CDR3 DNA reads as TGTGCCAGCAGCTTAGGTCCAGGGCCCATCGAGCAGTACTTC.

V and J are TRBV5-1 and TRBJ1-3, with 9 bases aligning to TRBD1. The V gene's germline CDR1 is SGHRS and CDR2 YFSETQ. This CDR3 contains 18 residues. V was pared by 4 bases and J by 1 base, with 12 bases of the junction left unmatched. For the CDR3, the DNA is TGCGCCAGCAGCCTAACCGGGACAGGGATTTTGTCTGGAAACACCATATATTTT. This encodes CASSLTGTGILSGNTIYF.

This chain links TRBV5-6 with TRBJ2-2, with a possible D match to TRBD1 (5 bases). CDR1 SGHDT and CDR2 YYEEEE come from the germline V gene. The CDR3 sequence is 15 residues long. Trimming pared 0 bases from V and 3 bases from J, leaving 9 bases between. The CDR3 is CASSLAKGYTGELFF. The CDR3 DNA reads TGTGCCAGCAGCTTGGCCAAGGGGTACACCGGGGAGCTGTTTTTT.

The gene calls are TRBV19 and TRBJ1-2; no definite D call. The germline CDR1 and CDR2 sequences are LNHDA and SQIVND (reference sequence). This CDR3 comprises 13 residues. The germline V and J ends were trimmed by 6 bases and 7 bases, with 15 bases remaining between them. The CDR3 coding sequence is TGTGCCAGTAGCAAAGGAGGGAGTGGTGGCTACACCTTC. Translating gives CASSKGGSGGYTF.

The chain combines TRBV7-9 with TRBJ1-2; D not certain. This CDR3 has 15 amino acids. CDR1 and CDR2 from the germline V gene are SEHNR and FQNEAQ (reference sequence). Trimming shortened V by 4 bases and J by 4 bases, and 16 bases separated the two germline ends. CDR3 loop: CASSSNPWTVYGYTF. CDR3 in DNA: TGTGCCAGCAGCTCCAATCCTTGGACGGTCTATGGCTACACCTTC. The whole variable domain, remainder taken from reference TRBV7-9 and TRBJ1-2, is DTGVSQNPRHKITKRGQNVTFRCDPISEHNRLYWYRQTLGQGPEFLTYFQNEAQLEKSRLLSDRFSAERPKGSFSTLEIQRTEQGDSAMYLCASSSNPWTVYGYTFGSGTRLTVV.

The chain has TRBV5-6 and TRBJ2-7; 8 nucleotides line up with TRBD2. The CDR3 is made up of 16 amino acids. The junction had 11 bases not matched to a gene; V was cut back by 4 bases and J by 2 bases. In germline, CDR1 is SGHDT, CDR2 YYEEEE. CDR3 region: CASSPQTSVKTYEQYF. The CDR3 region has the DNA TGTGCCAGCAGCCCGCAGACTAGCGTTAAAACCTACGAGCAGTACTTC. Combining the CDR3 with reference TRBV5-6 and TRBJ2-7 gives the whole variable domain DAGVTQSPTHLIKTRGQQVTLRCSPKSGHDTVSWYQQALGQGPQFIFQYYEEEERQRGNFPDRFSGHQFPNYSSELNVNALLLGDSALYLCASSPQTSVKTYEQYFGPGTRLTVT.

This clone was counted only a few times. The gene calls are TRBV7-6 and TRBJ2-7; 11 nucleotides match TRBD1. The CDR3 has 13 residues. Trimming removed 5 bases from V and 4 bases from J; junction bases left unmatched: 1. Looked up from germline, CDR1 is SGHVS and CDR2 is FNYEAQ. The CDR3 nucleotides are TGTGCCAGCAGCCGGGACAGGGGGTACGAGCAGTACTTC. It encodes CASSRDRGYEQYF.

The chain employs TRBV5-1 and TRBJ2-7, with a weak D call TRBD2 (6 bases). Trimming removed 1 base from V and 0 bases from J, with 11 bases in between. The germline gives CDR1 SGHRS, CDR2 YFSETQ. CDR3 length equals 15 residues. CDR3 in DNA: TGCGCCAGCAGCTTGATGGCGGGGAGCTCCTACGAGCAGTACTTC. It is translated as CASSLMAGSSYEQYF.

The J gene is TRBJ2-1, the V gene TRBV4-1; 7 positions match TRBD2. Trimming at V came to 6 bases and at J to 5 bases, leaving 16 bases not matched to a gene. This CDR3 is 17 amino acids long. Germline lookup yields CDR1 MGHRA and CDR2 YSYEKL. The CDR3 loop reads CASSPFDGGRGHNEQFF. CDR3 coding DNA: TGCGCCAGCAGTCCTTTCGACGGGGGGAGAGGACACAATGAGCAGTTCTTC.

The chain employs TRBV30 and TRBJ2-1; 8 bases fit TRBD2. Germline CDR1 and CDR2: GTSNPN and SVGIG (reference sequence). The CDR3 length is 15 residues. The trim removed 5 bases at V and 0 bases at J, leaving 6 bases unmatched. In DNA, the CDR3 is TGTGCCTGGCAGGGAAGCGGGAGCTCCTACAATGAGCAGTTCTTC. This codes for CAWQGSGSSYNEQFF.

The rearrangement links TRBV5-1 to TRBJ2-5; TRBD2 is a possible D gene (5 bases). Between the trimmed V and J ends, which lost 0 bases and 5 bases, there was a span of 14 bases. The V gene's germline CDR1 is SGHRS and CDR2 YFSETQ. The CDR3 covers 15 residues. Here the CDR3 reads CASSLVGVSRETQYF. The CDR3 nucleotides read TGCGCCAGCAGCTTGGTGGGAGTATCGAGGGAGACCCAGTACTTC.

The chain couples TRBV10-3 to TRBJ2-1, with D unclear. Germline CDR1 is ENHRY and CDR2 is SYGVKD. V was shortened by 11 bases and J by 0 bases, with 23 bases between the two germline ends. There are 17 residues in the CDR3. The CDR3 coding sequence is TGTGCCTCAAGGGAAGGGCCAAAAGCCTTCTCCTACAATGAGCAGTTCTTC. Protein product: CASREGPKAFSYNEQFF.

This clone was counted once. An end of the junction does not agree with germline; a read error may underlie this. The V gene is TRBV18, the J gene TRBJ2-2; maybe TRBD2 (6 bases). Per germline, CDR1 KGHSH and CDR2 LQKENI. This CDR3 spans 16 amino acids. The CDR3 region is CASSPPTVPEGRGAVF. The CDR3 bases are TGTGCCAGCTCACCACCGACAGTCCCGGAGGGCCGGGGAGCTGTTTTT.

This clone appeared once. The genes are TRBV5-1 and TRBJ2-7, with D hard to call. This CDR3 is 13 amino acids long. V lost 0 bases to trimming and J lost 3 bases, with 7 bases between them. The germline V gene has CDR1 SGHRS and CDR2 YFSETQ. CDR3 nucleotides: TGCGCCAGCAGCTTGGGTCCGGGCTACGAGCAGTACTTC. This gives the protein CASSLGPGYEQYF.